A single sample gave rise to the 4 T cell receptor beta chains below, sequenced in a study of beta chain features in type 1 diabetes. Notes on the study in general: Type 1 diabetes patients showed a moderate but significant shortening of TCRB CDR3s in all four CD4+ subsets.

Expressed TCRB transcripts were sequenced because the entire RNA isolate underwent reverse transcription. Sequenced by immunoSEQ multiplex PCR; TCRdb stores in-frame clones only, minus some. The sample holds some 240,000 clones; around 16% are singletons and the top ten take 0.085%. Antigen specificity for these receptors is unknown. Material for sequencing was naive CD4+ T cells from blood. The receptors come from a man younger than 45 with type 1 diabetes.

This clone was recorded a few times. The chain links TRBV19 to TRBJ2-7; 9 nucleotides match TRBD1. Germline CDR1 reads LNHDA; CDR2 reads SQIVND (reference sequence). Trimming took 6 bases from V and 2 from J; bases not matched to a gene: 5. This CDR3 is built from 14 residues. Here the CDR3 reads CASRIGTGTYEQYF. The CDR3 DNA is TGTGCCAGTAGGATCGGGACAGGGACCTACGAGCAGTACTTC.

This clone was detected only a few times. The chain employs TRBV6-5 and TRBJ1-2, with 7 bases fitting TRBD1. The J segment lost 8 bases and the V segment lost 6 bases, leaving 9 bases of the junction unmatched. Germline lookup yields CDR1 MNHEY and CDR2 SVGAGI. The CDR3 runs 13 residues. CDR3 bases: TGTGCCAGCAGAGGACAGGTAGTGTTCGGCTACACCTTC. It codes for CASRGQVVFGYTF.

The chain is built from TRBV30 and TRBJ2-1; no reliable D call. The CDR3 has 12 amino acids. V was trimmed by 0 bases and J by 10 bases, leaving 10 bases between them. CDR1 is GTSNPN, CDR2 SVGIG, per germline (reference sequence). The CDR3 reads CAWSVLGSEQFF. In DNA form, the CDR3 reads TGTGCCTGGAGTGTACTGGGTAGCGAGCAGTTCTTC.

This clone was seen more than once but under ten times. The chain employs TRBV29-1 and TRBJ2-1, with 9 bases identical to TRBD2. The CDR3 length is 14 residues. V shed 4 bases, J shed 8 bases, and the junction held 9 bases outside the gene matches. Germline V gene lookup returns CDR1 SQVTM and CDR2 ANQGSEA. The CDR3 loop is CSVVVAGGLDEQFF. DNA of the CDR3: TGCAGCGTTGTTGTGGCGGGAGGGCTAGATGAGCAGTTCTTC.